The clone carrying this T cell receptor beta chain occurred many times. The sample originates from a study of blood T cells in healthy people across ages. The J segment lost 4 bases and the V segment lost 0 bases, leaving 5 bases of the junction unmatched. Per germline, CDR1 LGHDT and CDR2 YNNKEL (reference sequence). The length of the CDR3 is 15 residues. Primers used in a second PCR of roughly 6 to 11 cycles were a sample-barcoded 5' primer and a J-beta primer mix. In TCRdb, the 5' RACE reads were re-called with MiXCR into one record per CDR3 protein. The sample yields about 650,000 distinct CDR3 sequences, less than 40% seen once.

Material: blood. The J gene is TRBJ1-2, the V gene TRBV3-1; TRBD1 aligns across 7 bases. The receptor was derived from a woman older than 75 in good health. The CDR3 protein is CASSQEGQVLYGYTF. As DNA, the CDR3 is TGTGCCAGCAGCCAAGAAGGACAGGTACTCTATGGCTACACCTTC.